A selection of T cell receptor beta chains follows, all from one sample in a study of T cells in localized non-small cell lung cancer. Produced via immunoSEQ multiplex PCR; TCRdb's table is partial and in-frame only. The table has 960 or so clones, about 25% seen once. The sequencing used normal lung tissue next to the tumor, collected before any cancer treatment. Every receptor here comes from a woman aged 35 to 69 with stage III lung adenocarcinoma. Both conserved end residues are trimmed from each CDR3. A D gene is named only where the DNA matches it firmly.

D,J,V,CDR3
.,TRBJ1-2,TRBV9,ASSGEGLVGYT
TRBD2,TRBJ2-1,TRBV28,ASSPSGLAGNNEQF
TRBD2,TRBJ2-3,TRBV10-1,ASSEGTSGTDTQY
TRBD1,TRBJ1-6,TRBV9,ASSGQGTSPLH
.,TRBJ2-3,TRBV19,ASTENWDTQY
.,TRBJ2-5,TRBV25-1,ASSERQKNQETQY
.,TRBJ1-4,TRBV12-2,ATTQGGATNEKLF
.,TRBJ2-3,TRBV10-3,AISEWAVRMKRPYSDTQY
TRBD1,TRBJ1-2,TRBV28,ASSRDRVGYT
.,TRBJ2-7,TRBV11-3,ASSFLDYSYEQY
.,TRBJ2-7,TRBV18,ASSPLAEGQY
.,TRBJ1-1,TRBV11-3,ASSLGFGFTEAF
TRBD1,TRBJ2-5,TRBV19,ASRMTGGRETQY
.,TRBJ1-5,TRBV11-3,ASSLVGAGQPQH
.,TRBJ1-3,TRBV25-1,ASSEERSGNTIY
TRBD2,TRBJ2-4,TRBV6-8,AIGPGGSKNIQY
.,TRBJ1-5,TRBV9,ASSVAGTGNGPQH
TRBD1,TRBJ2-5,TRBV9,ASSGTGAPQETQY
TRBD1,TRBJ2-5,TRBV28,ASSYSGTGRETQY
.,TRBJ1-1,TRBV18,ASSETRGAEAF